This T cell receptor beta chain was profiled in a study of cytomegalovirus exposure and HLA in healthy donors. Germline V gene lookup returns CDR1 MDHEN and CDR2 SYDVKM. This CDR3 has 16 amino acids. V lost 2 bases to trimming and J lost 4 bases; unmatched junction nucleotides: 8. PCR involved 60 Vbeta and 13 Jbeta primers. Under the authors' procedure: A later analysis counted about 80 million unique TCR beta chains, 10 million to 12 million shared. Here immunoSEQ multiplex PCR was the method, and the copy in TCRdb shows in-frame clones only, minus some. V, J and clone size were drawn from that table, and D and trimming were deduced from the DNA. Of around 200,000 clones detected, roughly 83% appear once; the ten largest clones hold 1.1% to 1.5%.

The TCR sequence derives from a girl aged 10-17 years in good health and CMV-seronegative. The chain has TRBV28 and TRBJ2-3; 8 bases match TRBD2. Sequencing was carried out using PBMCs. The CDR3 sequence: CASSLRRGDLADTQYF. As DNA, the CDR3 is TGTGCCAGCAGTTTAAGGCGGGGGGACTTGGCAGATACGCAGTATTTT.